This TCR beta chain was identified during a study of blood T cell repertoires in COVID-19. Study-level background: COVID-19 samples collected from the United States, Italy and Spain covered acute and convalescent phases. The cDNA or gDNA used as material had been derived from T cells, B-cell-depleted T cells, or PBMCs.

Authors' data handling: The authors estimated nucleated cell counts from reference gene primer amplification. TCRdb's copy holds only in-frame clones and misses some; the assay was immunoSEQ multiplex PCR. V and J calls and clone size are those listed in that table; D and trimming were worked out from the DNA. The sample has 60,000 to 80,000 clones, roughly 85% seen once; the top ten hold approximately 4.7%. The CDR3 covers 13 residues. Germline V CDR1 and CDR2: MNHEY, SMNVEV (reference sequence). Trimming removed 10 bases from V and 5 bases from J, with 17 bases in between. The clonotype originates from a human donor in a cohort sampled during active COVID-19. The chain has TRBV27 and TRBJ1-2; TRBD1 might be the D (6 bases). The sample consisted of peripheral blood. The CDR3 region has the DNA TGTGCCACCCGCGATACAGGGATATATGGCTACACCTTC. Its protein product is CATRDTGIYGYTF.